The source of this T cell receptor (beta chain) is a study of blood T cells in healthy people across ages. The use of a sample-barcoded 5' primer and a J-beta primer mix characterized a second PCR of about 6 to 12 cycles. One entry per CDR3 protein results from TCRdb running MiXCR on the 5' RACE reads. Among roughly 640,000 distinct CDR3 sequences listed, about 30% were seen once. This clonotype was seen just once. The V gene's germline CDR1 is SQVTM and CDR2 ANQGSEA. This CDR3 is built from 16 residues. V gave up 5 bases and J gave up 3 bases, with 20 bases separating them. The V and J genes are TRBV29-1 and TRBJ1-3, with D unclear. The sequenced material came from blood. The receptor comes from a woman aged 80 or over in good health. The DNA for the CDR3 is TGCAGCGTTCAACTAACGACCTCCCGAGGTGGAAACACCATATATTTT. It codes for CSVQLTTSRGGNTIYF.